Described below is a single TCR beta chain sequence and its context. Antigen specificity is unknown. The data were taken from a study of cytomegalovirus exposure and HLA in healthy donors. Regarding the study as a whole: Published work reported that the classifier diagnosed cytomegalovirus status with high specificity and sensitivity. 87-base-pair reads could not separate some V segments, including TRBV6-2 and TRBV6-3.

Germline assignment: CDR1 MNHEY and CDR2 SMNVEV (reference sequence). This CDR3 contains 12 residues. V lost 5 bases and J lost 5, with 9 bases in between. Unrecorded for this donor was the CMV serostatus. This PCR relied on a set of 60 Vbeta primers and 13 Jbeta primers. Sequencing was performed with immunoSEQ multiplex PCR; in TCRdb, only in-frame clones are kept and a portion is missing. This table holds 150,000 to 200,000 clones, approximately 79% found once. The sequence was obtained from a human donor in good health. The chain couples TRBV27 to TRBJ1-1, with D possibly being TRBD1 (6 bases). Sequences were obtained from PBMCs. CDR3 DNA: TGTGCCAGCAGTCCTCAGGGGACTGAAGCTTTCTTT. Translated, it gives CASSPQGTEAFF.